The 32 T cell receptor beta chains given below trace back to one sample, sequenced in a study of Graves' ophthalmopathy and Graves' hyperthyroidism. Using RNA transcripts, the TCR beta CDR3 regions were amplified. HTBI primers primed a first-round RT-PCR, and a second-round multiplex PCR followed. TCRdb independently ran MiXCR on the multiplex PCR reads; one entry per CDR3 protein. The table includes around 1,200,000 distinct CDR3 sequences, roughly two fifths detected once. Material for sequencing was peripheral blood or thyroid tissue (not recorded which). Receptor source: an adult man with Graves' hyperthyroidism.

This clonotype was counted only a few times. The chain uses TRBV28 and TRBJ2-7, with 7 bases fitting TRBD2. The CDR3 runs to 13 residues. Germline V gene sequence: CDR1 MDHEN, CDR2 SYDVKM. Trimming took 4 bases from V and 5 from J; bases not matched to a gene: 5. The CDR3, as DNA: TGTGCCAGCAGTTATCATGGGGGGGACGAGCAGTACTTC. Protein: CASSYHGGDEQYF.

The chain uses TRBV5-1 and TRBJ2-5; TRBD1 agrees at 10 bases. V shed 4 bases and J 5 bases; nucleotides not matched to a gene: 8. Germline-derived CDR1 and CDR2 are SGHRS and YFSETQ. The CDR3 sequence is 15 residues long. The CDR3 region has the DNA TGCGCCAGCAGCATGCCGGGACAGGGGATCGAGACCCAGTACTTC. It is translated as CASSMPGQGIETQYF. Full variable domain (missing parts from reference TRBV5-1 and TRBJ2-5): KAGVTQTPRYLIKTRGQQVTLSCSPISGHRSVSWYQQTPGQGLQFLFEYFSETQRNKGNFPGRFSGRQFSNSRSEMNVSTLELGDSALYLCASSMPGQGIETQYFGPGTRLLVL.

The sample holds many counts of this clonotype. This sequence joins TRBV5-1 and TRBJ2-5; 8 bases match TRBD1. CDR1 SGHRS and CDR2 YFSETQ come from the germline V gene. V lost 4 bases to trimming and J lost 5 bases; unmatched junction nucleotides: 10. CDR3 length: 15 residues. The CDR3 bases are TGCGCCAGCAGCCTCCGAACAGGGGGGAAGGAGACCCAGTACTTC. Translated: CASSLRTGGKETQYF.

This clonotype was observed many times. The chain joins TRBV19 to TRBJ1-1; D is ambiguous. The CDR3 is 12 amino acids. Germline CDR1 and CDR2: LNHDA and SQIVND (reference sequence). V was shortened by 3 bases and J by 4 bases, with 6 bases between the two germline ends. The CDR3 region has the DNA TGTGCCAGTAGTATGGTGAGCACTGAAGCTTTCTTT. It yields the protein CASSMVSTEAFF.

The rearrangement links TRBV5-5 to TRBJ1-4; possible D gene TRBD1, 5 bases. Germline loops: CDR1 SGHKS, CDR2 YYEKEE (reference sequence). The length of the CDR3 is 16 residues. V was trimmed by 0 bases and J by 6 bases, leaving 15 bases between them. CDR3 nucleotides: TGTGCCAGCAGCTTGGGTTTCAGGGATCGAGATGAAAAACTGTTTTTT. Protein sequence: CASSLGFRDRDEKLFF.

Note on this clonotype: The CDR3 ends on some other residue instead of the conserved phenylalanine or tryptophan, so this is likely a read error. The limits of the CDR3 on the DNA are not certain, so only TCRdb's listed CDR3 is given. The rearrangement links TRBV7-9 to TRBJ2-5. The CDR3 is 8 amino acids in total, end residues counted. CDR1 and CDR2 from the germline V gene are SEHNR and FQNEAQ (reference sequence). CDR3 residues: CASSLEIH.

This clonotype has more than one count but fewer than ten. The chain couples TRBV6-1 to TRBJ2-7; 7 bases align to TRBD2. Germline lookup yields CDR1 MNHNS and CDR2 SASEGT. J gave up 3 bases and V 1 base, and 9 bases lay outside the gene matches. This CDR3 contains 16 residues. CDR3 in amino acids: CASSEGIRRGYYEQYF. The CDR3 DNA reads as TGTGCCAGCAGTGAAGGGATAAGGCGGGGGTACTACGAGCAGTACTTC.

As concerns this clonotype: Possible read error: a much larger clone is one base away. CDR3 bases: TGCAGTGCTAGAGATCTTGGGGCAGGGTTCGCTGAAGCTTTCTTT. Translation: CSARDLGAGFAEAFF. The chain joins TRBV20-1 to TRBJ1-1; D possibly corresponds to TRBD1 (5 bases). Germline V lookup: CDR1 DFQATT, CDR2 SNEGSKA (reference sequence). CDR3 length: 15 residues. V was cut by 0 bases and J by 6 bases, with 17 bases left in between.

This clonotype was found a few times. The CDR3 here is CASSRLGPLNQPQHF. The CDR3, as DNA: TGTGCCAGCAGCCGCCTCGGACCGCTGAATCAGCCCCAGCATTTT. V is TRBV6-5 and J is TRBJ1-5, with D unresolved. Looked up from germline, CDR1 is MNHEY and CDR2 is SVGAGI. The CDR3 has 15 amino acids. V gave up 6 bases and J gave up 4 bases, with 16 bases separating them.

The V and J genes are TRBV10-3 and TRBJ2-7; D is ambiguous. CDR1 and CDR2 from the germline V gene are ENHRY and SYGVKD. V lost 10 bases to trimming and J lost 5 bases, with 15 bases between them. The CDR3 has 12 residues. This chain's CDR3 is CASSPATHEQYF. The DNA of the CDR3 is TGTGCCAGCTCACCAGCTACCCACGAGCAGTACTTC.

Ten or more counts support this clonotype. V usage is TRBV2 and J usage is TRBJ1-1, with a possible D match to TRBD1 (6 bases). This CDR3 spans 15 amino acids. Germline values: CDR1 SNHLY, CDR2 FYNNEI. V gave up 7 bases and J gave up 0 bases, with 15 bases separating them. Written as DNA, the CDR3 is TGTGCCAGCAACTACAGGGAATTGATGAACACTGAAGCTTTCTTT. It encodes CASNYRELMNTEAFF.

This clonotype was found a few times. J is TRBJ2-7 and V is TRBV6-6, with 7 positions matching TRBD2. From germline, CDR1 is MNHNY and CDR2 SVGAGI (reference sequence). V lost 0 bases to trimming and J lost 5 bases; unmatched junction nucleotides: 4. This CDR3 is built from 14 residues. The CDR3 loop is CASSYSGLPNEQYF. CDR3 coding DNA: TGTGCCAGCAGTTACTCGGGACTACCCAACGAGCAGTACTTC.

In this sample, this clonotype turned up many times. The chain is built from TRBV29-1 and TRBJ2-7, with 8 bases matching TRBD1. Trimming took 0 bases from V and 0 from J; bases not matched to a gene: 13. The CDR3 has 18 residues. CDR1 is SQVTM, CDR2 ANQGSEA, per germline. The CDR3 is CSVEEWDRCPSSSYEQYF. The CDR3 DNA is TGCAGCGTTGAAGAATGGGACAGGTGCCCCTCAAGCTCCTACGAGCAGTACTTC.

The chain uses TRBV6-2 or TRBV6-3 and TRBJ1-1, with D maybe TRBD1 (6 bases). The CDR3 extends over 18 amino acids. Germline CDR1 MNHEY, CDR2 SVGEGT. V lost 3 bases, J lost 1 base, and 21 bases lay in between. Written as DNA, the CDR3 is TGTGCCAGCAGTTATTCGGCATACAGGGACCCTTGGAACACTGAAGCTTTCTTT. Its translation is CASSYSAYRDPWNTEAFF.

This clonotype was found a few times. Relative to the germline gene, one junction end is altered; a read error may explain this. This rearrangement joins TRBV7-6 to TRBJ2-5; 14 positions agree with TRBD2. Germline CDR1 SGHVS, CDR2 FNYEAQ. The CDR3 contains 18 residues. CDR3 in DNA: TGCGCCAGCAGCCACCCCGGGACTAGCGGGAGTGAACAAGAGACCCAGTACTTC. Translated, it gives CASSHPGTSGSEQETQYF.

The chain has TRBV13 and TRBJ2-7; D may be TRBD1 or TRBD2 (5 bases each). Germline CDR1 is PRHDT and CDR2 is FYEKMQ (reference sequence). The germline V and J ends were trimmed by 6 bases and 6 bases, with 21 bases remaining between them. The CDR3 spans 15 residues. The CDR3 bases are TGTGCCAGCAGTTACCCGGGGACGGGTAGTAGCGAGCAGTACTTC. Amino acid sequence: CASSYPGTGSSEQYF.

The chain joins TRBV20-1 to TRBJ1-6; D remains ambiguous. V was clipped by 6 bases and J by 6 bases, with 15 bases between them. The CDR3 sequence is 14 residues long. Germline-derived CDR1 and CDR2 are DFQATT and SNEGSKA (reference sequence). CDR3 loop: CSADPEGFNSPLHF. In nucleotides, the CDR3 is TGCAGTGCGGACCCGGAGGGTTTTAATTCACCCCTCCACTTT.

V gene TRBV7-9 combines with J gene TRBJ1-2; TRBD1 might be the D (5 bases). This CDR3 contains 14 residues. Between the trimmed V and J ends, which lost 4 bases and 2 bases, there was a span of 11 bases. In germline, CDR1 is SEHNR, CDR2 FQNEAQ (reference sequence). CDR3: CASSSPTENYGYTF. The CDR3 DNA sequence: TGTGCCAGCAGCTCACCGACAGAAAACTATGGCTACACCTTC.

This clonotype has just a few counts. The gene calls are TRBV2 and TRBJ1-1; a weak D match, TRBD1 (6 bases). CDR3 length: 17 amino acids. V was trimmed by 0 bases and J by 2 bases, leaving 16 bases between them. The germline V gene encodes CDR1 SNHLY and CDR2 FYNNEI. CDR3 DNA: TGTGCCAGCAGTGAAGCTTCGGGGGGGACAAAAAACACTGAAGCTTTCTTT. Amino acid sequence: CASSEASGGTKNTEAFF.

This clonotype was observed a handful of times. The chain links TRBV14 to TRBJ2-7; D may be TRBD1 or TRBD2 (5 bases each). With 3 bases removed from V and 3 bases from J, the gap between germline ends came to 18 bases. CDR1 is SGHDN and CDR2 is FVKESK in the germline V gene. CDR3 size: 16 residues. CDR3 sequence reads: CASSQPTGTVDYEQYF. Written as DNA, the CDR3 is TGTGCCAGCAGCCAGCCTACCGGGACGGTAGACTACGAGCAGTACTTC. Full variable domain (rest looked up from reference TRBV14 and TRBJ2-7): EAGVTQFPSHSVIEKGQTVTLRCDPISGHDNLYWYRRVMGKEIKFLLHFVKESKQDESGMPNNRFLAERTGGTYSTLKVQPAELEDSGVYFCASSQPTGTVDYEQYFGPGTRLTVT.

Worth noting for this clonotype: A read error is possible here, since a much larger clone lies one base away. This chain uses TRBV7-2 with TRBJ1-6; D not certain. V lost 7 bases to trimming and J lost 6 bases, with 16 bases between them. The CDR3 sequence is 15 residues long. Germline lookup yields CDR1 SGHTA and CDR2 FQGNSA. The CDR3 DNA is TGTGCCAGCAAACCAGATGGCGGACGTAATTCACCCCTCCACTTT. It is translated as CASKPDGGRNSPLHF.

This chain joins TRBV9 and TRBJ1-1; TRBD1 is a possible D gene (5 bases). The CDR3 is 15 amino acids. V gave up 2 bases and J gave up 1 base, with 12 bases separating them. Germline CDR1 reads SGDLS; CDR2 reads YYNGEE. DNA of the CDR3: TGTGCCAGCAGCGTTGGGGGAGGACCGAACACTGAAGCTTTCTTT. Translating gives CASSVGGGPNTEAFF.

The chain couples TRBV13 to TRBJ1-4; the D is unclear. The CDR3 is made up of 15 amino acids. Germline CDR1 PRHDT, CDR2 FYEKMQ (reference sequence). V was clipped by 4 bases and J by 5 bases, with 14 bases between them. CDR3 sequence: CASSSREHGNEKLFF. For the CDR3, the DNA is TGTGCCAGCAGCTCCCGGGAGCACGGGAATGAAAAACTGTTTTTT.

This clonotype was counted many times. The rearrangement uses TRBV29-1 and TRBJ2-2; D remains ambiguous. V lost 2 bases, J lost 8 bases, and 15 bases lay in between. Germline lookup yields CDR1 SQVTM and CDR2 ANQGSEA. The CDR3 has 14 residues. The DNA for the CDR3 is TGCAGCGTTGAACCAGCTTCGGATGTGGGGGAGCTGTTTTTT. Translation gives CSVEPASDVGELFF.

This clonotype was picked up a small number of times. The chain combines TRBV10-3 with TRBJ1-2; perhaps TRBD1 as D (6 bases). The CDR3 consists of 17 residues. The V end lost 5 bases, the J end lost 0 bases, and 19 bases lay between the germline ends. Germline assignment: CDR1 ENHRY and CDR2 SYGVKD. CDR3 in DNA: TGTGCCATCAGTTCCCTCGGGTGGGACACTACTAACTATGGCTACACCTTC. Translation gives CAISSLGWDTTNYGYTF.

Ten or more counts support this clonotype. The chain is built from TRBV7-9 and TRBJ1-3, with a tentative D call TRBD1 (5 bases). Germline V lookup: CDR1 SEHNR, CDR2 FQNEAQ (reference sequence). The V end lost 5 bases, the J end lost 3 bases, and 8 bases lay between the germline ends. This CDR3 has 13 amino acids. The CDR3, as DNA: TGTGCCAGCAGCCCAAGGGGTGGAAACACCATATATTTT. The encoded protein is CASSPRGGNTIYF. Full variable domain (outside the CDR3, taken from reference TRBV7-9 and TRBJ1-3): DTGVSQNPRHKITKRGQNVTFRCDPISEHNRLYWYRQTLGQGPEFLTYFQNEAQLEKSRLLSDRFSAERPKGSFSTLEIQRTEQGDSAMYLCASSPRGGNTIYFGEGSWLTVV.

This clonotype showed up many times. The chain joins TRBV5-1 to TRBJ1-1; D is possibly TRBD1 (5 bases). The germline V gene has CDR1 SGHRS and CDR2 YFSETQ. The V end lost 4 bases, the J end lost 4 bases, and 14 bases lay between the germline ends. The CDR3 runs to 14 residues. Written as DNA, the CDR3 is TGCGCCAGCAGCAGGTCGGGGGTTGGCACTGAAGCTTTCTTT. This codes for CASSRSGVGTEAFF.

V usage is TRBV5-1 and J usage is TRBJ2-7; 9 nucleotides line up with TRBD1. Germline V CDR1 and CDR2: SGHRS, YFSETQ. CDR3 length: 15 residues. After removal of 0 bases from V and 3 bases from J, the junction contained 4 bases not matched to a gene. Written as DNA, the CDR3 is TGCGCCAGCAGCTTGGCGGGACAGGGCCACTACGAGCAGTACTTC. Protein product: CASSLAGQGHYEQYF.

This rearrangement joins TRBV5-5 to TRBJ1-1; D is uncertain. In germline, CDR1 is SGHKS, CDR2 YYEKEE (reference sequence). The CDR3 covers 11 residues. V lost 7 bases, J lost 4 bases, and 8 bases lay in between. The CDR3 DNA follows: TGTGCCAGCTGTGGCCTCACTGAAGCTTTCTTT. It codes for CASCGLTEAFF.

This clonotype turned up a few times. This chain links TRBV7-2 with TRBJ2-7, with D uncertain. V lost 6 bases to trimming and J lost 2 bases, with 14 bases between them. CDR3 length equals 14 residues. The germline V gene encodes CDR1 SGHTA and CDR2 FQGNSA. This CDR3 reads CASRISGSAYEQYF. In nucleotides, the CDR3 is TGTGCCAGCAGGATCAGTGGCTCTGCCTACGAGCAGTACTTC.

The genes are TRBV7-2 and TRBJ1-5, with no clear D. The CDR3 sequence is 13 residues long. Germline CDR1 and CDR2: SGHTA and FQGNSA. V was clipped by 1 base and J by 9 bases, with 10 bases between them. The CDR3 protein is CASSLGQTGPQHF. As DNA, the CDR3 is TGTGCCAGCAGCTTAGGGCAGACCGGGCCCCAGCATTTT.

This clonotype was seen many times. The V gene is TRBV2, the J gene TRBJ1-6; a possible D gene is TRBD1 (6 bases). Germline V lookup: CDR1 SNHLY, CDR2 FYNNEI. This CDR3 is built from 15 residues. V lost 3 bases and J 9 bases, leaving 15 bases between the germline ends. The CDR3 spells CASSEEQGSPSPLHF. The CDR3 DNA sequence: TGTGCCAGCAGTGAGGAACAGGGTTCGCCTTCACCCCTCCACTTT.